The rows below give T cell receptor beta chains drawn from one sample of a study of tumor-infiltrating lymphocytes in localized non-small cell lung cancer. Assay: immunoSEQ multiplex PCR; the TCRdb copy retains only in-frame clones and omits some. The sample carries about 3,000 clones, under 55% recorded once. Sequencing was performed on uninvolved lung tissue not adjacent to the tumor. The receptor source for this set is a human donor with non-small cell lung cancer. The CDR3 runs from the conserved cysteine through the conserved F or W. D genes are given only for firm matches. The size field is filled for only some rows; it gives once, few, many or a size class.

size: .
V: TRBV5-1
D: TRBD2
J: TRBJ2-2
length: 16
DNA: TGCGCCAGCACCGTTAGCGGGAGGCCACTCACCGGGGAGCTGTTTTTT
CDR3: CASTVSGRPLTGELFF

size: .
V: TRBV4-1
D: .
J: TRBJ2-3
length: 15
DNA: TGCGCCAGCAGCCCCCAGGCGGGCAGGGCAGATACGCAGTATTTT
CDR3: CASSPQAGRADTQYF

size: few
V: TRBV19
D: .
J: TRBJ2-5
length: 12
DNA: TGTGCCAGTAGTATAGCCGGGGAGACCCAGTACTTC
CDR3: CASSIAGETQYF

size: .
V: TRBV4-2
D: .
J: TRBJ1-5
length: 18
DNA: TGTGCCAGCAGCCGCCTTTTGTCGACGGATAATAGCAATCAGCCCCAGCATTTT
CDR3: CASSRLLSTDNSNQPQHF

size: few
V: TRBV15
D: TRBD2
J: TRBJ2-1
length: 14
DNA: TGTGCCACCGGATGGGGCGGGAGGGCGAATGAGCAGTTCTTC
CDR3: CATGWGGRANEQFF

size: .
V: TRBV14
D: .
J: TRBJ2-1
length: 11
DNA: TGTGCCAGCAGCCCCACGGACCCGCGGTTCTTC
CDR3: CASSPTDPRFF

size: few
V: TRBV28
D: TRBD1
J: TRBJ1-2
length: 16
DNA: TGTGCCAGCAGTTTGTCCGGCAACAGGGGGTTGGATGGCTACACCTTC
CDR3: CASSLSGNRGLDGYTF

size: few
V: TRBV4-2
D: TRBD2
J: TRBJ2-5
length: 15
DNA: TGTGCCAGCAGCCGACGGACTAGCGGGGAAGAGACCCAGTACTTC
CDR3: CASSRRTSGEETQYF

size: .
V: TRBV15
D: .
J: TRBJ2-7
length: 14
DNA: TGTGCCACCAGCAGAGATCGGCAGGGCTACGAGCAGTACTTC
CDR3: CATSRDRQGYEQYF

size: medium-sized
V: TRBV7-2
D: .
J: TRBJ1-3
length: 12
DNA: TGTGCCAGCAGCTTGACAGGAAACACCATATATTTT
CDR3: CASSLTGNTIYF

size: few
V: TRBV5-1
D: TRBD2
J: TRBJ2-7
length: 16
DNA: TGCGCCAGCAGCGCAGGCAGCGGGGCAGAATTTTTCGAGCAGTACTTC
CDR3: CASSAGSGAEFFEQYF

size: .
V: TRBV5-1
D: TRBD1
J: TRBJ2-1
length: 15
DNA: TGCGCCAGCAGCCCTGGGGGACAGGGATACAATGAGCAGTTCTTC
CDR3: CASSPGGQGYNEQFF

size: .
V: TRBV29-1
D: .
J: TRBJ1-2
length: 13
DNA: TGCAGCGTGGAGAGGGCGGGGGGCCTTGGCTACACCTTC
CDR3: CSVERAGGLGYTF

size: .
V: TRBV6-5
D: .
J: TRBJ1-1
length: 12
DNA: TGTGCCTCCATGGATTTGAACACTGAAGCTTTCTTT
CDR3: CASMDLNTEAFF

size: few
V: TRBV14
D: TRBD2
J: TRBJ2-7
length: 14
DNA: TGTGCCAGCAGCCGAAGGACTAGCGTCCTCGAGCAGTACTTC
CDR3: CASSRRTSVLEQYF

size: .
V: TRBV5-6
D: .
J: TRBJ2-3
length: 16
DNA: TGTGCCAGCAGCCCCGCTCCCAGTCGGCAAACAGATACGCAGTATTTT
CDR3: CASSPAPSRQTDTQYF

size: .
V: TRBV4-1
D: TRBD1
J: TRBJ1-5
length: 14
DNA: TGCGCCAGCAGCCTTGGACAGGGACAACAGCCCCAGCATTTT
CDR3: CASSLGQGQQPQHF

size: .
V: TRBV30
D: .
J: TRBJ2-2
length: 15
DNA: TGTGCCTGGAGTGCGGGGGAAACGAACACCGGGGAGCTGTTTTTT
CDR3: CAWSAGETNTGELFF

size: medium-sized
V: TRBV9
D: .
J: TRBJ2-1
length: 15
DNA: TGTGCCAGCAGCGTAGTGGGGGTTTCCTACAATGAGCAGTTCTTC
CDR3: CASSVVGVSYNEQFF

size: .
V: TRBV6-5
D: .
J: TRBJ1-2
length: 13
DNA: TGTGCCAGCAAGGGGGAGGGCGTCTATGGCTACACCTTC
CDR3: CASKGEGVYGYTF

size: .
V: TRBV7-2
D: .
J: TRBJ1-3
length: 12
DNA: TGTGCCAGCAGCTTTTGGGGAAACACCATATATTTT
CDR3: CASSFWGNTIYF

size: large
V: TRBV19
D: TRBD1
J: TRBJ1-2
length: 16
DNA: TGTGCCAGTAGTTCCGGCGGGACAGGGGGCCTCTATGGCTACACCTTC
CDR3: CASSSGGTGGLYGYTF

size: .
V: TRBV7-8
D: TRBD1
J: TRBJ2-7
length: 15
DNA: TGTGCCAGCAGCTTAGCGGGGACAGGGTTGGGCGAGCAGTACTTC
CDR3: CASSLAGTGLGEQYF

size: medium-sized
V: TRBV19
D: .
J: TRBJ2-2
length: 11
DNA: TGTGCCAGTAGGGTAACCGGGGAGCTGTTTTTT
CDR3: CASRVTGELFF

size: .
V: TRBV29-1
D: .
J: TRBJ2-7
length: 12
DNA: TGCAGCGTCGCCGCGGACTTCTCCGGGCAGTACTTC
CDR3: CSVAADFSGQYF

size: .
V: TRBV6-5
D: .
J: TRBJ2-1
length: 14
DNA: TGTGCCAGCAGCCCAGGGAGCTCCTACAATGAGCAGTTCTTC
CDR3: CASSPGSSYNEQFF

size: .
V: TRBV5-6
D: .
J: TRBJ2-3
length: 13
DNA: TGTGCCAGCAGCTCCTCGGGCACAGATACGCAGTATTTT
CDR3: CASSSSGTDTQYF

size: few
V: TRBV9
D: TRBD1
J: TRBJ2-5
length: 15
DNA: TGTGCCAGCAGCGTACAGGGGGTCTCAGGAGAGACCCAGTACTTC
CDR3: CASSVQGVSGETQYF

size: few
V: TRBV9
D: .
J: TRBJ1-1
length: 13
DNA: TGTGCCAGCAGCGTAATGGCGGGGGCTGAAGCTTTCTTT
CDR3: CASSVMAGAEAFF

size: large
V: TRBV6-5
D: .
J: TRBJ2-5
length: 14
DNA: TGTGCCAGCAGTTACTCGAGGGGCGCGAAGACCCAGTACTTC
CDR3: CASSYSRGAKTQYF

size: few
V: TRBV4-2
D: .
J: TRBJ1-5
length: 17
DNA: TGTGCCAGCAGCCAAGAAGAGGGGGTTGGGGGAAGGCAGCCCCAGCATTTT
CDR3: CASSQEEGVGGRQPQHF

size: .
V: TRBV5-1
D: .
J: TRBJ2-1
length: 16
DNA: TGCGCCAGCAGCAAAGATCCAGAGTTTCCGGCAAATGAGCAGTTCTTC
CDR3: CASSKDPEFPANEQFF

size: .
V: TRBV5-1
D: .
J: TRBJ1-2
length: 12
DNA: TGCGCCAGCACTGAGGGAAACTATGGCTACACCTTC
CDR3: CASTEGNYGYTF

size: few
V: TRBV11-2
D: .
J: TRBJ1-5
length: 15
DNA: TGTGCCAGCAGCCCCCTCGTGGGAAGCACTCAGCCCCAGCATTTT
CDR3: CASSPLVGSTQPQHF

size: .
V: TRBV4-2
D: TRBD2
J: TRBJ2-1
length: 14
DNA: TGTGCCAGCCATGGGACTAGCGGGAGGGGTGAGCAGTTCTTC
CDR3: CASHGTSGRGEQFF

size: .
V: TRBV19
D: .
J: TRBJ2-3
length: 16
DNA: TGTGCCAGTAGTATAGATCTGCTGGGGGGCACAGATACGCAGTATTTT
CDR3: CASSIDLLGGTDTQYF

size: .
V: TRBV7-2
D: TRBD1
J: TRBJ1-2
length: 13
DNA: TGTGCCAGCAGCCCAGGACAGGACTATGGCTACACCTTC
CDR3: CASSPGQDYGYTF

size: few
V: TRBV7-3
D: TRBD1
J: TRBJ2-2
length: 17
DNA: TGTGCCAGCAGCTTATTCGGCGGGACAGGAGGGGCCGGGGAGCTGTTTTTT
CDR3: CASSLFGGTGGAGELFF

size: few
V: TRBV5-4
D: .
J: TRBJ1-3
length: 14
DNA: TGTGCCAGCAGCTTGGACCCCTCTGGAAACACCATATATTTT
CDR3: CASSLDPSGNTIYF

size: once
V: TRBV4-1
D: .
J: TRBJ2-5
length: 14
DNA: TGCGCCAGCAGCCAAGATACGGGGTGGGAGACCCAGTACTTC
CDR3: CASSQDTGWETQYF

size: .
V: TRBV7-8
D: .
J: TRBJ2-1
length: 12
DNA: TGTGCCAGCAGCTTCTCAGGGGTTGAGCAGTTCTTC
CDR3: CASSFSGVEQFF

size: .
V: TRBV11-1
D: .
J: TRBJ2-7
length: 14
DNA: TGTGCCAGCAGCTTGGCGAGAGGGCTGGGCGAGCAGTACTTC
CDR3: CASSLARGLGEQYF

size: few
V: TRBV7-8
D: .
J: TRBJ1-2
length: 16
DNA: TGTGCCAGCAGCCCGTTACATCGCCGGGACCGCTATGGCTACACCTTC
CDR3: CASSPLHRRDRYGYTF

size: .
V: TRBV7-2
D: TRBD2
J: TRBJ2-5
length: 16
DNA: TGTGCCAGCAGCTCTTCTCCTGGCGGGAGGATAGAGACCCAGTACTTC
CDR3: CASSSSPGGRIETQYF

size: .
V: TRBV9
D: .
J: TRBJ2-1
length: 14
DNA: TGTGCCAGCAGCGTAGTTTCCGGACAGAGTGAGCAGTTCTTC
CDR3: CASSVVSGQSEQFF

size: few
V: TRBV15
D: .
J: TRBJ1-3
length: 16
DNA: TGTGCCACCAGCAGAACGGTGCAAGACTCTGGAAACACCATATATTTT
CDR3: CATSRTVQDSGNTIYF

size: .
V: TRBV5-1
D: .
J: TRBJ2-3
length: 14
DNA: TGCGCCAGTCGGCCGATGCCTAGCACAGATACGCAGTATTTT
CDR3: CASRPMPSTDTQYF

size: .
V: TRBV20-1
D: .
J: TRBJ1-2
length: 11
DNA: TGCAGTGCTAGAGATAACTATGGCTACACCTTC
CDR3: CSARDNYGYTF

size: .
V: TRBV6-1
D: .
J: TRBJ2-2
length: 13
DNA: TGTGCCAGCAGTGAAGTGAACACCGGGGAGCTGTTTTTT
CDR3: CASSEVNTGELFF

size: .
V: TRBV10-1
D: TRBD1
J: TRBJ1-5
length: 15
DNA: TGCGCCAGCAGTTCTTGCAGGGGGAGCAATCAGCCCCAGCATTTT
CDR3: CASSSCRGSNQPQHF